This T cell receptor (beta chain) was recorded in a study of cytomegalovirus exposure and HLA in healthy donors (dated by TCRdb to 2017 to 2019). Regarding the study in general: In an earlier analysis of roughly 500 of the donors, about 270 Gb of sequence data and 117 million unique TCR beta sequences from about 190 million T cells were reported. In the later analysis, no new phenotypic data were used to find candidate immune exposures; instead, reliance was placed on TCR beta sequences and their occurrence across donors. Among about 370 genotyped donors of the cohort, an average of roughly 230,000 unique TCR beta nucleotide sequences was sequenced per donor, of which roughly 17% were non-productive. In an earlier analysis of 550 to 700 of the donors, high-throughput TCR beta sequencing was used to judge whether each TCR beta V gene segment behaved as functional or pseudogenic. The study was designed to test whether signatures of past pathogen exposure could be identified by cataloging public T cell receptors. Using immunosequencing, the study profiled T cell repertoires from fewer than 850 subjects and related those repertoires to cytomegalovirus serostatus. In a later genetic analysis, genome-wide SNP genotypes for about 60% of the 666 donors were used, and that subset was treated as a discovery cohort. Typing coverage varied by locus: roughly 629-640 donors for A, B, C, DRB1 and DQB1; approximately 500 for DQA1; about 600 for DPA1; more than 450 for DPB1. Both class I and class II loci were covered by HLA typing, at four-digit resolution. Donor age, sex, ethnicity and CMV serostatus were compiled alongside the repertoire data. About five DR-DQ haplotypes were treated as single units for association and clustering because of strong linkage in the cohort. Along with the roughly 700-subject first cohort, a separate validation cohort of over a hundred different subjects was used. Every repertoire in the discovery cohort had been generated on one and the same sequencing platform. To predict cytomegalovirus infection status, the study combined high-throughput TCR immunosequencing, statistical association of individual TCRs with disease status, and machine learning. About 300 gigabases of sequencing data and tens of millions of unique TCR sequences were included in an early release covering over 600 HLA-typed donors. Of the roughly 390 genotyped donors, 70% to 90% were placed in the genetic ancestry cluster associated with self-reported Caucasian donors. A later analysis re-analyzed previously published TCR beta repertoires from hundreds of donors and added high-resolution HLA genotyping to study TCR occurrence patterns.

The full study reports these points: Because HLA typing was unavailable for some donors at each locus, only the typed subset was used in association tests. Most TCR sequences were observed very rarely across donors, whereas some public TCRs were present in many individuals. When HLA alleles, especially DR and DQ, strongly co-occurred, attributing TCR associations to individual alleles was difficult. In a later analysis, the rate of TCR association differed among HLA loci, with DRB1 alleles having the most associated TCRs and HLA-C alleles having the fewest. According to a later genetic analysis, donors in an Asian-associated ancestry cluster had fewer N-insertions in productive TCRs than the approximately 690-donor mean. The cohort was sequenced for TCR beta chains only, and without alpha or paired-chain data the features that could be detected were limited. Correlated functional status among segregating V segments might be attributable to linkage disequilibrium, but an unknown experimental factor could not be ruled out. A few of the identified cytomegalovirus-associated TCR beta chains were confirmed in vitro to be specific for cytomegalovirus antigens. A cluster of highly shared sequence variants was judged likely to be a technical artifact of the sequencing pipeline. Because counts were too low, some 17 rarely observed V segments, including chromosome 9 orphons, were excluded from the earlier analysis of several hundred of the donors. Presence/absence analyses assumed roughly uniform sequencing depth across donors, an assumption that may not hold. A later analysis associated roughly 17,000 TCR beta sequences with specific HLA alleles at a false discovery rate of 0.05. According to a later analysis, parvovirus B19, influenza, CMV and Epstein-Barr virus appeared linked to several top co-occurrence clusters. A further reported finding was that TCR beta sequences accurately predicted the HLA-A and HLA-B alleles for most subjects in the first cohort. A later genetic analysis associated a missense DCLRE1C variant with V-gene and J-gene trimming of TCR beta chains, and an independent cohort replicated the association. The only immune exposure information available for the cohort was CMV serostatus. The authors suggested that the approach could potentially be extended to other disease states and immunological phenotypes. A later analysis found that HLA-associated TCR beta chains were more clonally expanded and had lower generation probabilities than equally common non-associated chains. In a later analysis, most CMV-associated TCR beta chains were found to appear HLA-restricted, with HLA associations seemingly driven largely by CMV exposure. An earlier analysis of 450 to 750 of the donors showed that most TCR beta V segments appeared in productive rearrangements either about 87% or about 30% of the time, which broadly matched IMGT annotations. In the study, approximately 150 TCR beta chains were listed as associated with cytomegalovirus. The classifier was reported to diagnose cytomegalovirus status with high specificity and sensitivity in both the original and validation cohorts.

Concerning this clone: It has no known antigen specificity. Base qualities were left out, and no much larger clone turns up one base away.

The library was obtained by the immunoSEQ multiplex PCR assay. The multiplex PCR relied on a mix of 60 forward primers for TCR Vbeta segments and 13 reverse primers for TCR Jbeta segments. The CDR3 region of rearranged TCR beta genes was amplified from genomic DNA with a multiplex PCR assay. The amplified TCR beta libraries were sequenced on the Illumina HiSeq System as 87-base-pair reads. Per the original workflow: A later analysis counted approximately 76 million unique TCR beta chains across the 700 or so repertoires, and roughly 10 million of these chains were shared by at least two donors. Raw reads were error-corrected and collapsed into unique sequences with a nearest-neighbor algorithm that merged closely related sequences to remove PCR and sequencing errors. V, D and J gene segments were assigned by aligning CDR3 sequences to IMGT reference sequences. Each retained sequence needed at least a six-nucleotide match to both a V gene segment and a J gene segment. Rearrangements were classified as productive when the CDR3 lacked stop codons and remained in frame with V and J, and all other rearrangements were classified as non-productive. Following IMGT convention, CDR3 was defined as the stretch from the second conserved V-encoded cysteine up to the conserved J-encoded phenylalanine. The earlier analysis of about 560 of the donors excluded any sequence lacking an unambiguous match to a single V gene segment. An earlier analysis of over 450 of the donors classified V segments as functional when productive rearrangements were above 56.7% and as segregating when the standard deviation between donors was above 5%. A statistical classification framework was built for diagnosing cytomegalovirus status from the catalog of TCR beta chain sequences. A later analysis assigned V and J genes by comparing TCR nucleotide sequences with IMGT/GENE-DB human TR gene sequences. Using the TCRdist pipeline, a later analysis assigned CDR3 sequences along with most-parsimonious VDJ recombination scenarios. In a later analysis, each TCR beta chain was defined by its CDR3 amino acid sequence together with its V-gene family, and reads lacking a unique V-gene family were excluded. In a later analysis, nearly 600 highly shared, low-generation-probability nucleotide sequences were removed to address suspected cross-contamination and a sequencing artifact. For each public chain, a later analysis derived a clonal expansion index from normalized ranks of inferred template counts within each repertoire. In a later analysis, generation probabilities were computed with a VDJ recombination model fitted to out-of-frame rearrangements, and the resulting probabilities were checked against IGoR. Hypergeometric tests were used in a later analysis to score TCR-TCR, TCR-HLA and TCR-CMV co-occurrence, with a repertoire-size bias correction applied to the TCR pairs. A later analysis estimated false discovery rates by permuting HLA or CMV assignments 20 times. In a later analysis, co-occurring TCRs were grouped using DBSCAN, and TCRdist sequence similarity was added for clustering within HLA-allele-positive subsets. Co-occurrence clustering excluded repertoires with fewer than 30,000 or more than 120,000 public chains, plus five with anomalous nucleotide sharing. Imported from immuneACCESS, the table was reduced by TCRdb to in-frame sequences with V and J called. These copies leave out some clones; in studies compared against another copy, an unresolved V gene accounts for under half, and the cause of the remainder is not known. From that table come the V and J calls and clone size; the DNA was used to work out D and trimming. The sample table records about 200,000 clones; about 81% of these occur just once. The top ten hold 2.7% of the sample.

In total, approximately 690 healthy bone marrow donors made up the cohort. All cohort members were sampled while nominally healthy, although unrecorded immune exposures were likely present. The donor tested CMV seronegative and was one of the 352 seronegative cohort members. A peripheral blood sample was collected from each donor, and TCR beta sequencing was performed on peripheral blood mononuclear cells. The Qiagen DNeasy Blood Extraction Kit was used to extract genomic DNA from the blood cell samples. The receptor's source is a woman in her forties in good health and CMV-seronegative. Material: PBMCs.

The CDR3 corresponds to CASSIDRAMNTEAFF. The nucleotide sequence is TGTGCCAGTAGTATTGACAGGGCTATGAACACTGAAGCTTTCTTT. This receptor chain uses TRBV19 and TRBJ1-1, with 7 bases aligning to TRBD1. There are 15 amino acids in the CDR3, from cysteine to phenylalanine inclusive. Here the CDR3 DNA is all that survives: 45 bases in frame from base 1. Clipping removes 3 bases from V and 0 bases from J, with 4 as the unmatched junction base count. As encoded in the germline V gene (reference sequence), CDR1 is LNHDA while CDR2 is SQIVND.